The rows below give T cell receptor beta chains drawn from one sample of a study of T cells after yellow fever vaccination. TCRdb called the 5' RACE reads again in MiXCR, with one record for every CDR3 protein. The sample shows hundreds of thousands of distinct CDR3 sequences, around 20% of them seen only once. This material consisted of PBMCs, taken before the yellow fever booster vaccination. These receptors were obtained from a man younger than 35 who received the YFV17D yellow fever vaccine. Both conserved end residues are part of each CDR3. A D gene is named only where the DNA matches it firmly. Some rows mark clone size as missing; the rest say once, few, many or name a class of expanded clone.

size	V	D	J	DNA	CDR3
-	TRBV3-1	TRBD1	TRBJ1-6	TGTGCCAGCAGCCAGGAGACAGGGGGTCGTAATTCACCCCTCCACTTT	CASSQETGGRNSPLHF
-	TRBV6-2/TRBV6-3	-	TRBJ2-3	TGTGCCAGCAGTTACTCGGGATCCGGAGGGCACTACTCTAGCACAGATACGCAGTATTTT	CASSYSGSGGHYSSTDTQYF
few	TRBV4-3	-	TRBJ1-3	TGCGCCAGCAGCCAAGAGGCCCATGGCCCCTCTGGAAACACCATATATTTT	CASSQEAHGPSGNTIYF
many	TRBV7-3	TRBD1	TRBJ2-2	TGTGCCAGCAGCGACGGACAGGTCACCGGGGAGCTGTTTTTT	CASSDGQVTGELFF
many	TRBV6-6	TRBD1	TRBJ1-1	TGTGCCAGTTTCCCGACAGGGTTGAACACTGAAGCTTTCTTT	CASFPTGLNTEAFF
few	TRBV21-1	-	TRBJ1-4	TGTGCCAGCAGGCCACGAGCAACTAATGAAAAACTGTTTTTT	CASRPRATNEKLFF
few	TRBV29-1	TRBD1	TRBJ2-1	TGCAGCGTTGAAGGAACAGGGGGCTACAATGAGCAGTTCTTC	CSVEGTGGYNEQFF
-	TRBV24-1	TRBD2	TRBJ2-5	TGTGCCACCAGTGAAACGGGGGCTAGCGGGGTGAGGGAGACCCAGTACTTC	CATSETGASGVRETQYF
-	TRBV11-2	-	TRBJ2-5	TGTGCCAGCAGCCCAGGGGGGGGTGGGCTCGTCGAAGAGACCCAGTACTTC	CASSPGGGGLVEETQYF
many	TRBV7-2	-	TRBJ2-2	TGTGCCAGCAGCTTAGGAGTTTCCACCGGGGAGCTGTTTTTT	CASSLGVSTGELFF
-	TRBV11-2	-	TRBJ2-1	TGTGCCAGCAGTTCGACTCCTCCCGGGCAGTTCTTC	CASSSTPPGQFF
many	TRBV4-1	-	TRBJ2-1	TGCGCCAGCAGCCAAGAGAACAGGAATGAGCAGTTCTTC	CASSQENRNEQFF
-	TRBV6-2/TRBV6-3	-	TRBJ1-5	TGTGCCACCATGTCTGGACAGTACCAATATAGCAATCAGCCCCAGCATTTT	CATMSGQYQYSNQPQHF
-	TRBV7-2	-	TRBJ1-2	TGTGCCAGCAGCTTAGCGGGGCAAGGTCGTCGGGGCTACACCTTC	CASSLAGQGRRGYTF
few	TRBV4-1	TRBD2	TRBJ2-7	TGCGCCAGCAGCTCCTGGACTAGCGGGGGGAATAAGGAGTACTTC	CASSSWTSGGNKEYF
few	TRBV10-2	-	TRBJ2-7	TGCGCCAGCAGCAATGGGGACGGAACCTACGAGCAGTACTTC	CASSNGDGTYEQYF
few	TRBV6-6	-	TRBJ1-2	TGTGCCAGCAGTTACTCGGTCCGAAGGGGGGCGAGTGGCTACACCTTC	CASSYSVRRGASGYTF
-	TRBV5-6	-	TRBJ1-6	TGTGCCAGCAGCATCGGACAGACTAATTCACCCCTCCACTTT	CASSIGQTNSPLHF
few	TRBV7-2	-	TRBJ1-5	TGTGCCAGCAGCTTATTGCCACTTAATCAGCCCCAGCATTTT	CASSLLPLNQPQHF
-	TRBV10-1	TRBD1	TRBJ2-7	TGCGCCAGCCCCGACTACAGGGGGCTGGAGCAGTACTTC	CASPDYRGLEQYF
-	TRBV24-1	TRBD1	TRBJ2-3	TGTGCCACCAGTGACTTCGGGACAGGGGAGGATACGCAGTATTTT	CATSDFGTGEDTQYF
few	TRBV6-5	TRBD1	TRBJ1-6	TGTGCCAGCAGTTACTACTACGGACAGGGAGATTCACCCCTCCACTTT	CASSYYYGQGDSPLHF
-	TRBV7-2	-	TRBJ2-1	TGTGCCAGCAGCTTAAATTTCGCTCAGGGTGAGCAGTTCTTC	CASSLNFAQGEQFF
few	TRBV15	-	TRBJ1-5	TGTGCCACCAGAAGGTGTTGTCGCAATCAGCCCCAGCATTTT	CATRRCCRNQPQHF
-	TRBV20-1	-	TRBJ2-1	TGCAGTGCTAGGGGTGGACAGTTGGGGGGATATGAGCAGTTCTTC	CSARGGQLGGYEQFF
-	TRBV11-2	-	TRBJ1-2	TGTGCCAGCAGCCGACAGGTGGGCTACACCTTC	CASSRQVGYTF
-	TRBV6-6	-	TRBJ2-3	TGTGCCAGCACTTCTCGGGACCCAGGTCTGGATACGCAGTATTTT	CASTSRDPGLDTQYF
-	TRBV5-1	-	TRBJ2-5	TGCGCCAGCAGCTCCTTTGGGGAAGAGACCCAGTACTTC	CASSSFGEETQYF
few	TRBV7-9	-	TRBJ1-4	TGTGCCAGCAGCGCGATGGGGGGCGGTGAAAAACTGTTTTTT	CASSAMGGGEKLFF
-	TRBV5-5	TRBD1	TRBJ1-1	TGTGCCAGCAGCTTGGGACAGGGGGTGAGTTCTACCGAAGCTTTCTTT	CASSLGQGVSSTEAFF
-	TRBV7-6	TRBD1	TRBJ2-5	TGTGCCAGCAGCTTCCGACAGGGAATAGAGACCCAGTACTTC	CASSFRQGIETQYF
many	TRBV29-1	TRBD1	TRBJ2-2	TGCAGCGGTGGACAGGCAAGCGGGGAGCTGTTTTTT	CSGGQASGELFF
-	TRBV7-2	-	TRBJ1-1	TGTGCCAGCAGCTTAGAGGCAGGGGCAGGCACTGAAGCTTTCTTT	CASSLEAGAGTEAFF
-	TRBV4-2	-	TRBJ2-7	TGTGCCAGCAGCCAAGATCTACTGGGGAGCTCCTACGAGCAGTACTTC	CASSQDLLGSSYEQYF
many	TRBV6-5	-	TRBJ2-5	TGTGCCAGCAGTCGGCATCTCGACGAGACCCAGTACTTC	CASSRHLDETQYF
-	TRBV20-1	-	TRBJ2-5	TGCAGTGCTAGATCTTGGGGGGCCAGGGCGACCCAGTACTTC	CSARSWGARATQYF
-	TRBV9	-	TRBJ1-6	TGTGCCAGCAGACGGACAGCGACGGGCTATAATTCACCCCTCCACTTT	CASRRTATGYNSPLHF
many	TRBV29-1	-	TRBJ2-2	TGCAGCGTCTACACCGGGGAGCTGTTTTTT	CSVYTGELFF
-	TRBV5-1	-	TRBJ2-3	TGCGCCAGCAGCTTGTGGCAGGGGGGAACAGATACGCAGTATTTT	CASSLWQGGTDTQYF